This is a list of T cell receptor beta chains from one sample in a study of CD8 T cells in Susac syndrome. TCRdb fed the immunoSEQ multiplex PCR reads into MiXCR, producing one record per CDR3 protein. This table has around 200,000 distinct CDR3 sequences, 92% appearing once. What was sequenced was CD8+ T cells from PBMCs. These receptors were taken from a human donor with multiple sclerosis. Each CDR3 is given with its conserved first and last residue. A D gene is named only where the DNA matches it firmly. The listing skips clone size in some rows; elsewhere it reads once, few, many or a size class.

D gene	clone size	V gene	J gene	CDR3 protein	CDR3 DNA
NA	NA	TRBV29-1	TRBJ2-2	CSVKNTGELFF	TGCAGCGTCAAGAACACCGGGGAGCTGTTTTTT
TRBD2	NA	TRBV4-3	TRBJ2-3	CASSQTLAGGTDTQYF	TGCGCCAGCAGCCAGACACTAGCGGGAGGCACAGATACGCAGTATTTT
NA	NA	TRBV27	TRBJ1-1	CASSLMGAQNTEAFF	TGTGCCAGCAGTTTAATGGGGGCACAAAACACTGAAGCTTTCTTT
TRBD2	NA	TRBV6-4	TRBJ2-3	CASSRTSGGTDTQYF	TGTGCCAGCAGTAGAACTAGCGGGGGCACAGATACGCAGTATTTT
NA	NA	TRBV3-1	TRBJ2-5	CASSQDGRLQETQYF	TGTGCCAGCAGCCAAGACGGGCGGCTACAAGAGACCCAGTACTTC
NA	NA	TRBV27	TRBJ2-7	CASSRQENEQYF	TGTGCCAGCAGTCGACAGGAAAACGAGCAGTACTTC
NA	NA	TRBV6-2/TRBV6-3	TRBJ2-3	CASSYSTLFTDTQYF	TGTGCCAGCAGTTACTCCACCCTTTTCACAGATACGCAGTATTTT
TRBD2	NA	TRBV23-1	TRBJ2-2	CASSLRSGGRVCTGELFF	TGCGCCAGCAGTCTAAGGTCGGGAGGCAGGGTTTGCACCGGGGAGCTGTTTTTT
NA	NA	TRBV7-9	TRBJ1-1	CASSPDQGMNTEAFF	TGTGCCAGCAGCCCCGACCAGGGAATGAACACTGAAGCTTTCTTT
TRBD2	once	TRBV5-1	TRBJ2-1	CASSRTSGAANEQFF	TGCGCCAGCAGCCGAACTAGCGGGGCCGCCAATGAGCAGTTCTTC
NA	few	TRBV12-3/TRBV12-4	TRBJ1-1	CASSFGPWAFF	TGTGCCAGCAGTTTTGGCCCCTGGGCTTTCTTT
NA	NA	TRBV5-4	TRBJ1-4	CASSLALDEKLFF	TGTGCCAGCAGCTTGGCCCTAGATGAAAAACTGTTTTTT
TRBD1	NA	TRBV13	TRBJ2-3	CASSLREGQGTDTQYF	TGTGCCAGCAGCTTACGGGAAGGACAGGGAACAGATACGCAGTATTTT
TRBD2	NA	TRBV19	TRBJ2-1	CASRARGLAGGDEQFF	TGTGCCAGTAGGGCCCGGGGACTAGCGGGGGGCGATGAGCAGTTCTTC
TRBD1	few	TRBV6-6	TRBJ2-7	CASSYSGTVYEQYF	TGTGCCAGCAGTTACTCGGGGACAGTCTACGAGCAGTACTTC
NA	NA	TRBV7-2	TRBJ2-3	CASSLSGFSTDTQYF	TGTGCCAGCAGCTTATCGGGTTTTAGCACAGATACGCAGTATTTT
TRBD1	NA	TRBV7-3	TRBJ2-6	CASSFIRDREYSGANVLTF	TGTGCCAGCAGCTTTATTCGGGACAGGGAATACTCTGGGGCCAACGTCCTGACTTTC
NA	NA	TRBV9	TRBJ1-5	CASSEDSRNQPQHF	TGTGCCAGCAGCGAGGACAGTAGAAATCAGCCCCAGCATTTT
NA	NA	TRBV30	TRBJ1-2	CAWSVLNSDGYTF	TGTGCCTGGAGTGTTTTAAATTCGGATGGCTACACCTTC
NA	NA	TRBV3-1	TRBJ1-1	CASSQEASDGEAFF	TGTGCCAGCAGCCAAGAGGCATCGGACGGTGAAGCTTTCTTT
TRBD2	NA	TRBV13	TRBJ2-5	CASSPGTSGALRTQYF	TGTGCCAGCAGCCCAGGGACTAGCGGGGCCCTTCGGACCCAGTACTTC
NA	NA	TRBV5-6	TRBJ1-3	CASSSEGAIYTIYF	TGTGCCAGCAGCTCTGAAGGGGCAATTTACACCATATATTTT
NA	NA	TRBV16	TRBJ2-1	CASFRGLSSYNEQFF	TGTGCCAGCTTCCGGGGGCTGAGCTCCTACAATGAGCAGTTCTTC
TRBD2	NA	TRBV11-1	TRBJ2-1	CASSPREENEQFF	TGTGCCAGCAGCCCCCGGGAGGAAAATGAGCAGTTCTTC
TRBD1	NA	TRBV4-1	TRBJ1-1	CASRGINRGLTEAFF	TGCGCCAGCAGGGGGATAAACAGGGGGCTCACTGAAGCTTTCTTT
NA	NA	TRBV19	TRBJ1-1	CASSIGGGTEAFF	TGTGCCAGTAGTATCGGAGGGGGCACTGAAGCTTTCTTT
NA	NA	TRBV7-9	TRBJ1-1	CAAGGRNTEAFF	TGTGCCGCGGGGGGGCGGAACACTGAAGCTTTCTTT
NA	once	TRBV12-5	TRBJ2-6	CASGLEGANVLTF	TGTGCTAGTGGTTTAGAAGGGGCCAACGTCCTGACTTTC
NA	NA	TRBV6-5	TRBJ1-1	CASSSSTEAFF	TGTGCCAGCAGTTCCTCGACTGAAGCTTTCTTT